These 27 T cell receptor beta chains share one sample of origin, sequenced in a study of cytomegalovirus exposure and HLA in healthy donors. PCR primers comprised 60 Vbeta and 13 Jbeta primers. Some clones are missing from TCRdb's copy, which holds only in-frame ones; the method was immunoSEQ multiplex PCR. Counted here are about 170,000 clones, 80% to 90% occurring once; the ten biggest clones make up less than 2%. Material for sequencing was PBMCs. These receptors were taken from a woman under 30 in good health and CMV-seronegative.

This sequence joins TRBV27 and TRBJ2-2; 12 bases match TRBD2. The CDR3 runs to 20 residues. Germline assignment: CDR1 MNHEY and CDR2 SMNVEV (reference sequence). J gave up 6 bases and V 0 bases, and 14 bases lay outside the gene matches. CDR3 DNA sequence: TGTGCCAGCAGTTTATCGCCCCTAATCCTAGCGGGGGGGCCGTCCGGGGAGCTGTTTTTT. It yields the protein CASSLSPLILAGGPSGELFF.

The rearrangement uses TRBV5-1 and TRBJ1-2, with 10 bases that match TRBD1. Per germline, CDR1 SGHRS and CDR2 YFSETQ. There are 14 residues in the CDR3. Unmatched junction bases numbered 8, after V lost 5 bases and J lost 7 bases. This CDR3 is CASREPGQGFGYTF. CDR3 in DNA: TGCGCCAGCAGAGAACCGGGACAGGGGTTTGGCTACACCTTC.

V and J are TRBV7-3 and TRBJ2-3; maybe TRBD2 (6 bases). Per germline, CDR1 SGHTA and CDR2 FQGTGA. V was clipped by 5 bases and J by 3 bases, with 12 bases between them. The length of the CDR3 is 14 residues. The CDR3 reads CASSLLAGTDTQYF. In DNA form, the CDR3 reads TGTGCCAGCAGCCTCCTCGCGGGGACAGATACGCAGTATTTT. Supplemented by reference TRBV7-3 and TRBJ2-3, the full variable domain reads GAGVSQTPSNKVTEKGKYVELRCDPISGHTALYWYRQSLGQGPEFLIYFQGTGAADDSGLPNDRFFAVRPEGSVSTLKIQRTERGDSAVYLCASSLLAGTDTQYFGPGTRLTVL.

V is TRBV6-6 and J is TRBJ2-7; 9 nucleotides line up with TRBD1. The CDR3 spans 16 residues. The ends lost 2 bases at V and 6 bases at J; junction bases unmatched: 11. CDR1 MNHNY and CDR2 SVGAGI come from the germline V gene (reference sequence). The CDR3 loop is CASSYSRDRVFSEQYF. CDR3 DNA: TGTGCCAGCAGTTACAGCCGGGACAGGGTTTTCAGCGAGCAGTACTTC.

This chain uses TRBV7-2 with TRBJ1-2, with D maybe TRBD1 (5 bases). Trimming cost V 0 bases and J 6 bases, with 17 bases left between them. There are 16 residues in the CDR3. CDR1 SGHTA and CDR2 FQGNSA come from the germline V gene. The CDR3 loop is CASSLAPGGANNGYTF. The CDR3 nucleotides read TGTGCCAGCAGCTTAGCCCCCGGTGGGGCAAATAATGGCTACACCTTC.

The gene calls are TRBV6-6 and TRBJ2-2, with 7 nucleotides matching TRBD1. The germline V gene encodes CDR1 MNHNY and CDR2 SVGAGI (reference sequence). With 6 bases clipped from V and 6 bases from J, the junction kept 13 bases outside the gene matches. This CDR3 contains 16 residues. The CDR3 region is CASSWDSAPEAGELFF. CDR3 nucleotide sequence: TGTGCCAGCAGCTGGGACAGTGCTCCTGAGGCCGGGGAGCTGTTTTTT.

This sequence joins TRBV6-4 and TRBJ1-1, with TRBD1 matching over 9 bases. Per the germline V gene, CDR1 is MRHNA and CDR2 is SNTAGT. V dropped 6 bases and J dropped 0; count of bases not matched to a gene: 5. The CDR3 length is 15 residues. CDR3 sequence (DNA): TGTGCCAGCAGAGAACAGGGGGCAATGAACACTGAAGCTTTCTTT. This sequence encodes CASREQGAMNTEAFF.

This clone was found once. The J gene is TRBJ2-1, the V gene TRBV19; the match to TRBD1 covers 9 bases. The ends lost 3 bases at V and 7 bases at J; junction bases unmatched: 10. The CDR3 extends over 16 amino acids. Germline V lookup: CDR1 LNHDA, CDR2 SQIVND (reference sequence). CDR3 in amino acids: CASSIGDRETGNEQFF. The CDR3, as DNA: TGTGCCAGTAGTATCGGGGACAGGGAAACGGGGAATGAGCAGTTCTTC.

The CDR3 sequence: CASSYSTGSPYEQYF. The DNA for the CDR3 is TGTGCCAGCAGTTACTCGACAGGGAGTCCCTACGAGCAGTACTTC. The chain joins TRBV6-6 to TRBJ2-7; 7 nucleotides match TRBD1. The V segment lost 0 bases and the J segment 2 bases; nucleotides outside the gene matches: 4. CDR1 is MNHNY and CDR2 is SVGAGI in the germline V gene (reference sequence). The CDR3 length is 15 residues.

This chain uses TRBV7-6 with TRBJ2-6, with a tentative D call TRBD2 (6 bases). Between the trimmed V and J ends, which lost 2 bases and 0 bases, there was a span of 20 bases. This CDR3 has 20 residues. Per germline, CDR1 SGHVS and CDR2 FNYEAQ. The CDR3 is CASSLRSGRGLRSGANVLTF. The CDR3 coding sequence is TGTGCCAGCAGCTTAAGGAGCGGTCGGGGACTGCGCTCTGGGGCCAACGTCCTGACTTTC.

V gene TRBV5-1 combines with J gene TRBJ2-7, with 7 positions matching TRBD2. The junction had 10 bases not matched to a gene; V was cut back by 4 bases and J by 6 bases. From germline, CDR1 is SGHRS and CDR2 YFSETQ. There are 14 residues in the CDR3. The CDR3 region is CASSPGEGPLEQYF. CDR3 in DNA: TGCGCCAGCAGCCCCGGGGAGGGACCCCTCGAGCAGTACTTC.

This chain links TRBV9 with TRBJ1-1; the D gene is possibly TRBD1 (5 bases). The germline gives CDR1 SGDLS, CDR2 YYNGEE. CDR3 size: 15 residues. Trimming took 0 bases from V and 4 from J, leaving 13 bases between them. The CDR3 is CASSVESGLGTEAFF. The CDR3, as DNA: TGTGCCAGCAGCGTAGAGTCAGGGTTGGGCACTGAAGCTTTCTTT.

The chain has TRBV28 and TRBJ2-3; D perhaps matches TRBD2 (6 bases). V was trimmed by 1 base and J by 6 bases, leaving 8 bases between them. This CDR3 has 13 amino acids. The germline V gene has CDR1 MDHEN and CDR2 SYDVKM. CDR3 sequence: CASSLFLADTQYF. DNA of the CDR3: TGTGCCAGCAGTTTATTCCTAGCGGATACGCAGTATTTT.

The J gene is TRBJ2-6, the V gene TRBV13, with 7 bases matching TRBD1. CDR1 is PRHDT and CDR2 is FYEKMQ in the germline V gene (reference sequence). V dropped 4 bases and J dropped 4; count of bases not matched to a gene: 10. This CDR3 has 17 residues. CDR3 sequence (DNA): TGTGCCAGCAGCTCCCTCGACAGGGCTCGCGGGGCCAACGTCCTGACTTTC. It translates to CASSSLDRARGANVLTF.

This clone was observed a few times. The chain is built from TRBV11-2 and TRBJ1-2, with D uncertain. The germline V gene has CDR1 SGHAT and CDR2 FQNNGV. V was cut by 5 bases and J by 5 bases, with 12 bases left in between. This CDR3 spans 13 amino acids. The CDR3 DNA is TGTGCCAGCAGCAACGATCGGGGATATGGCTACACCTTC. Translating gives CASSNDRGYGYTF.

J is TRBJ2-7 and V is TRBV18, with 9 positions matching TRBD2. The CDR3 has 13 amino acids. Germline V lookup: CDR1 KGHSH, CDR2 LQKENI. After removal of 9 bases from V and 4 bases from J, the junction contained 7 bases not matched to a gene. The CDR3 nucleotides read TGTGCCAGTCGTAGCGGGAGATCTTACGAGCAGTACTTC. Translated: CASRSGRSYEQYF.

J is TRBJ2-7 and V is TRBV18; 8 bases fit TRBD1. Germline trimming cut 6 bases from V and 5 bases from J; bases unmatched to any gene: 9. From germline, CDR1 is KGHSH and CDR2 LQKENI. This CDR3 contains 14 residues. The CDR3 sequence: CASSDQGARDEQYF. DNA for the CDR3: TGTGCCAGCTCTGACCAGGGGGCTAGGGACGAGCAGTACTTC.

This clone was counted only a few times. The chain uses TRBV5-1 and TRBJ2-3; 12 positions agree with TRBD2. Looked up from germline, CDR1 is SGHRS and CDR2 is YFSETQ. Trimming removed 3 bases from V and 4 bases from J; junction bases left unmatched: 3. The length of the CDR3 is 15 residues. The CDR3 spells CASSSSGRAADTQYF. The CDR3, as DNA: TGCGCCAGCAGCTCTAGCGGGAGGGCCGCAGATACGCAGTATTTT.

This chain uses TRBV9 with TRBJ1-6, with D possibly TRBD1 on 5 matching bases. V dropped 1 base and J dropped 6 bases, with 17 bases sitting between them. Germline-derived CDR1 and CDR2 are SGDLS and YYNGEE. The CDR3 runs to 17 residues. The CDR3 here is CASSVSAEGGVNSPLHF. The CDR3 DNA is TGTGCCAGCAGCGTATCCGCGGAGGGAGGGGTTAATTCACCCCTCCACTTT.

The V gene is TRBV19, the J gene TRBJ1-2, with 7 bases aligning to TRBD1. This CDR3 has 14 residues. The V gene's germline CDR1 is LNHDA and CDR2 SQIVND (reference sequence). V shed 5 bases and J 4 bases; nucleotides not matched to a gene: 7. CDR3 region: CASSPAGQRYGYTF. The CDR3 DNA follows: TGTGCCAGTAGTCCCGCGGGACAGCGCTATGGCTACACCTTC.

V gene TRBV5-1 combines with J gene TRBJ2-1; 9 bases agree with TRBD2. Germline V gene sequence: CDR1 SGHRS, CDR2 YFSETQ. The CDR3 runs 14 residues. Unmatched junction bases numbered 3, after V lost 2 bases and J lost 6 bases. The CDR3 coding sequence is TGCGCCAGCAGCTTCGAGCGGGAGGTCAATGAGCAGTTCTTC. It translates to CASSFEREVNEQFF.

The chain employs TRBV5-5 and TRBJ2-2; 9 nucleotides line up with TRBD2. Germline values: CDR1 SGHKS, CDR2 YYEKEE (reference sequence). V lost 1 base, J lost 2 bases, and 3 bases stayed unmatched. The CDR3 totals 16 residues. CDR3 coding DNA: TGTGCCAGCAGCTTGTATAGCGGGAGAAACACCGGGGAGCTGTTTTTT. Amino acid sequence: CASSLYSGRNTGELFF.

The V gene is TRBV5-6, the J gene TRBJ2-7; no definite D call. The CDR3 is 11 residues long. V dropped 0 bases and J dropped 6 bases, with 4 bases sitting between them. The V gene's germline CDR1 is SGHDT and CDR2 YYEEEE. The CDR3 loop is CASSLGGEQYF. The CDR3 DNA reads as TGTGCCAGCAGCTTGGGAGGCGAGCAGTACTTC.

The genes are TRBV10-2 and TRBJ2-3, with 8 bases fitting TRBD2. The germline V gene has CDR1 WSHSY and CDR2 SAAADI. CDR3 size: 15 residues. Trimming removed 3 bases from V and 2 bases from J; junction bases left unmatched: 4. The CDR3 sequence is CASSENGRATDTQYF. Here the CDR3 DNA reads TGCGCCAGCAGTGAAAACGGGAGGGCCACAGATACGCAGTATTTT.

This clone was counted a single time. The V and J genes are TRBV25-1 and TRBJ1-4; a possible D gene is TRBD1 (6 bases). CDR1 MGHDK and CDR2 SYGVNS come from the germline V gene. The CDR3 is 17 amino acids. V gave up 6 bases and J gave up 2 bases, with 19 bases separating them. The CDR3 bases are TGTGCCAGCAGCGCCCACTACGGGGGGGCCACTAATGAAAAACTGTTTTTT. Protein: CASSAHYGGATNEKLFF.

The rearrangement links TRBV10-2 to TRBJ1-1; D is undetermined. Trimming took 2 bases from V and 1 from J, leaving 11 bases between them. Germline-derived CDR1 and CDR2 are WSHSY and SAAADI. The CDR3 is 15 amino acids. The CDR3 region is CASSEAAAGNTEAFF. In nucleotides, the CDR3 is TGCGCCAGCAGTGAGGCGGCGGCGGGGAACACTGAAGCTTTCTTT.

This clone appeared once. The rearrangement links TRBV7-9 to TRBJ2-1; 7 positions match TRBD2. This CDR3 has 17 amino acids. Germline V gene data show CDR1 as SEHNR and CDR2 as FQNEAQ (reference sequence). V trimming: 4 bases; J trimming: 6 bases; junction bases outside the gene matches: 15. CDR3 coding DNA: TGTGCCAGCAGCTCAGGATGGGGGTCTAGCGGAGGCAATGAGCAGTTCTTC. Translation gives CASSSGWGSSGGNEQFF. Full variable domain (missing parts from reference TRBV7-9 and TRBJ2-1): DTGVSQNPRHKITKRGQNVTFRCDPISEHNRLYWYRQTLGQGPEFLTYFQNEAQLEKSRLLSDRFSAERPKGSFSTLEIQRTEQGDSAMYLCASSSGWGSSGGNEQFFGPGTRLTVL.